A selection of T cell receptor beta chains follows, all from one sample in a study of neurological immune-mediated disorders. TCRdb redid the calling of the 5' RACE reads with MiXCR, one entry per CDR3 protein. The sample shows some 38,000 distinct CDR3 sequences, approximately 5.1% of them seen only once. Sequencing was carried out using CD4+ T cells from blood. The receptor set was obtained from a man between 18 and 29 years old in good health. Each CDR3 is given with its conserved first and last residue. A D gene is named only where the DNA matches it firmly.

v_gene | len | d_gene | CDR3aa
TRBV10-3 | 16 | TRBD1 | CAISVGTGEMNTEAFF
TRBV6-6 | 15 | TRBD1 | CASIEQGGWRSPLHF
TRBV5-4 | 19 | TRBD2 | CASSSGTSGGARAKNIQYF
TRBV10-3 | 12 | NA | CATGGGDSPLHF
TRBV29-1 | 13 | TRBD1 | CSGWGQLNTEAFF
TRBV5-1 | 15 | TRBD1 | CASSLRQGNTGELFF
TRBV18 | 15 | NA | CASSRIQGAQETQYF
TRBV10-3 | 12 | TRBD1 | CAIRGQGTEAFF
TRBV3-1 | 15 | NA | CASSRDLRSNQPQHF
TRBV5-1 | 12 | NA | CASSLAGYGYTF
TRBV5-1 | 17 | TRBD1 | CASSLVVGTGLPETQYF
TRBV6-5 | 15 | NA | CASSYSTVSGNTIYF
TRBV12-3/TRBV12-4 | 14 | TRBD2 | CASTVTSGSNEQFF
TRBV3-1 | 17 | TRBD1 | CASSQDNGQGPPDTQYF
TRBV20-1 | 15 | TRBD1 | CSARDPRQGEEKLFF
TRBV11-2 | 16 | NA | CASSLSHVGGTGELFF
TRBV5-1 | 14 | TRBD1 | CASSSRDREDEQYF
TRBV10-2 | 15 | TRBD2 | CASSDTGGGVETQYF
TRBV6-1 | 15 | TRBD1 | CASSEAPTGVYGYTF
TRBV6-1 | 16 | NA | CASTDRRGPFSYEQYF
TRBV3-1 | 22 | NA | CASSLPPTPLRGSSAGANVLTF
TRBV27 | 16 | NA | CASSFNLPPLNTEAFF
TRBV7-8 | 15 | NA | CASSPGRTTNYGYTF
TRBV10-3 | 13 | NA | CASHQGNNSPLHF
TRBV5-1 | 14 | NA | CASSLVSGLDTQYF
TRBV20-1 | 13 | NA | CSARRESNQPQHF
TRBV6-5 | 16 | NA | CASSYVGGETFSPLHF
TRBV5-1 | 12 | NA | CASSLVNNEQFF
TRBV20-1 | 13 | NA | CSATLDAGETQYF
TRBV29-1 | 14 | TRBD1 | CSASRTGWGEKLFF
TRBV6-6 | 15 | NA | CASSYQGRGRFGYTF
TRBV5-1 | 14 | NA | CASRETGPDSPLHF
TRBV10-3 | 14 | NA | CAISESVGTDTQYF
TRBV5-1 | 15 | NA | CASSLEGDAGEKLFF
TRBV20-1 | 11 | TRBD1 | CSAQGGSPLHF
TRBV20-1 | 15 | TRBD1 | CSARPDRGGTGELFF
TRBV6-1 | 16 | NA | CASSDLGRRGRGEQFF
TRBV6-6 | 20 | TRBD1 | CASSNHAQGALGHSNQPQHF
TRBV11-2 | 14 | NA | CARSLDWGHNEQFF
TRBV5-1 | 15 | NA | CASSFVFGVNYEQYF
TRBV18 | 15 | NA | CASSTDHSSYNEQFF
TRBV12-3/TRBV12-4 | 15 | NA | CASSFEGAGANVLTF
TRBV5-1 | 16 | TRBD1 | CASSSGQKESNEKLFF
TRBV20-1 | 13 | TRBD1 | CSAIGTAQETQYF
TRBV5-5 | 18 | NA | CASSRGVRGTILNTEAFF
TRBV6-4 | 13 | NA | CASSEQSNQPQHF